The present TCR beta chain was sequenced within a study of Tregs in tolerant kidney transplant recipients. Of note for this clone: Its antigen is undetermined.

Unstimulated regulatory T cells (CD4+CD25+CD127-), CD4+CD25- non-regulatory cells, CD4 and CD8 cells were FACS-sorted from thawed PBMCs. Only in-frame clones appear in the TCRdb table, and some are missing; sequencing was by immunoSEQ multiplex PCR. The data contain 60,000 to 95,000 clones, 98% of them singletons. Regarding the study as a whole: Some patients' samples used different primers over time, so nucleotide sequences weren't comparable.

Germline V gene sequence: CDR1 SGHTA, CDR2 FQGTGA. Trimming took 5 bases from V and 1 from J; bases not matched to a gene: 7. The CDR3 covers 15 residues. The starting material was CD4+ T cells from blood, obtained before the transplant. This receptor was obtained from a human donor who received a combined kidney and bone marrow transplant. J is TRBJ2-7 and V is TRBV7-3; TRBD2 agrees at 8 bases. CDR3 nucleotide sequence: TGTGCCAGCAGCCGGGGGGGGGACGGGTCCTACGAGCAGTACTTC. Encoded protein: CASSRGGDGSYEQYF.